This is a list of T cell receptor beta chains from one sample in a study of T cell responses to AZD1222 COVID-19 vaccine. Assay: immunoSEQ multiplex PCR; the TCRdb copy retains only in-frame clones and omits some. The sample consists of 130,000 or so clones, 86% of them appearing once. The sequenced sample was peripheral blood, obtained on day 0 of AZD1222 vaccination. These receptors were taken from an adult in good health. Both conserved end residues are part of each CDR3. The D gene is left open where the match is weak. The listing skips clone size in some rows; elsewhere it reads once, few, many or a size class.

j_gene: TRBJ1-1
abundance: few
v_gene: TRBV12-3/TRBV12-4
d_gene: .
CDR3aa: CASSLLGDTEAFF

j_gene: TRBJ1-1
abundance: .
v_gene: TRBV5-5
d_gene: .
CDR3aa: CASSLVTGLNTEAFF

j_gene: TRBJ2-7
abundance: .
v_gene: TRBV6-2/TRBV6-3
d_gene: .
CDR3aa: CASSYSWAGNYEQYF

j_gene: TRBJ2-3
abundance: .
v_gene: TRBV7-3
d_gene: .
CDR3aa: CASSPQDFTDTQYF

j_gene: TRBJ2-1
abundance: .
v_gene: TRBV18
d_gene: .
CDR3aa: CASSPAGAYNEQFF

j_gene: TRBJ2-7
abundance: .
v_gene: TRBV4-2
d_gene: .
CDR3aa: CASGNQPGTTGEQYF

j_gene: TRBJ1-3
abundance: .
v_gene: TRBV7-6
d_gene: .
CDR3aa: CASSPGSTIYF

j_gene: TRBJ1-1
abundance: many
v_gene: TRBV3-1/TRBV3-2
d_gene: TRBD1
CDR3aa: CASSGSAGGETEAFF

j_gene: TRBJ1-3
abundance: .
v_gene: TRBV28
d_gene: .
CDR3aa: CASSLSQAGPFTTIYF

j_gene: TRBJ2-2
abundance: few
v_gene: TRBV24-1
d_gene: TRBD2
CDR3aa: CATSEAGADTGELFF

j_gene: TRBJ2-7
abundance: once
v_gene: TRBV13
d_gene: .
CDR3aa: CASSLEETYEQYF

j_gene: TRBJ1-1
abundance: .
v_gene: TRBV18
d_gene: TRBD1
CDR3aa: CASSSWTGARGSTEAFF

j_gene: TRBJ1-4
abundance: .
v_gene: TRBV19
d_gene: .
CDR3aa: CASSTTATNEKLFF

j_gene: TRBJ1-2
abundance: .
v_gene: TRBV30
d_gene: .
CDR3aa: CAWSDMTGRNYGYTF

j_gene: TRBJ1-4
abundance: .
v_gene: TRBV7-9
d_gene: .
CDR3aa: CASSEQTSNEKLFF

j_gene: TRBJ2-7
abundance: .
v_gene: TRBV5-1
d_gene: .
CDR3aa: CASSLVVRASEQYF

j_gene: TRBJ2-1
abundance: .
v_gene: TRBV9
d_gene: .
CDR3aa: CASSPTAAEQFF

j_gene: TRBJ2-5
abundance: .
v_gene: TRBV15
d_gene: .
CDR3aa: CATSSKPGLRQETQYF

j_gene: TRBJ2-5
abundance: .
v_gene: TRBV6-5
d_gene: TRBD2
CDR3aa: CASSYRVTGGQETQYF

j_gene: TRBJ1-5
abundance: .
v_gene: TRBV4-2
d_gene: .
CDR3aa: CASRGGAYNQPQHF

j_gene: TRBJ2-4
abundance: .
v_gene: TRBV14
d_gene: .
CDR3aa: CASSPGAGGIQYF

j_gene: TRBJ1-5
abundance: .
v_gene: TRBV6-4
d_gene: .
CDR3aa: CASNIGTENQPQHF

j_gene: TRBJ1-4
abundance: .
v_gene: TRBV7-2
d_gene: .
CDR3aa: CASSFLAPGPNEKLFF

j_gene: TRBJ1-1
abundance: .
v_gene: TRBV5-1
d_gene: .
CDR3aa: CASSLAGTQNTEAFF

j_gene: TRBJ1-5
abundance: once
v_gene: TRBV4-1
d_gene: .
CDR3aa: CASSRTVNQPQHF

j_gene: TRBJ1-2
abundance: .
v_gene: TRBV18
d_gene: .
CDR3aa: CASSPSVEGDGYTF

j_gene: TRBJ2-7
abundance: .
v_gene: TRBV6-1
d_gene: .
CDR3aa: CASSEVGLIREQYF